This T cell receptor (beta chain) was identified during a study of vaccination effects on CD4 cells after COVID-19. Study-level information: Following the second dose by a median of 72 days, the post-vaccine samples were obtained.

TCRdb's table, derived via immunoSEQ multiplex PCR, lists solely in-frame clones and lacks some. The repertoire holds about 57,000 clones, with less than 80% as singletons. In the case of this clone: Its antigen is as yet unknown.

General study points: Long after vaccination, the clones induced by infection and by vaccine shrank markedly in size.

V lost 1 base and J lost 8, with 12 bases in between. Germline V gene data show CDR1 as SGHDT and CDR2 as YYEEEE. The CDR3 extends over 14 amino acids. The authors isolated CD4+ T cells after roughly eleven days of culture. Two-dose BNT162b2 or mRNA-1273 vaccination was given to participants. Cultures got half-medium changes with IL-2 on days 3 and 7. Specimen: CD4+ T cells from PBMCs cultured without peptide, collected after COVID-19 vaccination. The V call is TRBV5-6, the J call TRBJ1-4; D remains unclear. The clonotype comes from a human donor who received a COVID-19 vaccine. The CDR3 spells CASSLLDKEEKLFF. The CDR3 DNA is TGTGCCAGCAGCTTGCTAGACAAGGAAGAAAAACTGTTTTTT.